The present T cell receptor (beta chain) was sequenced within a study of shared clonotypes between healthy human individuals. Findings of the study overall: With a few donors compared, roughly 4.9% of naive CD4 clonotypes were shared.

CD45RO-negative CD8 cells positively selected for CCR7 made up the naive population, which excluded terminally differentiated effector memory CD45RA+ cells. TCRdb's table, derived via immunoSEQ multiplex PCR, lists solely in-frame clones and lacks some. The sample comprises about 2 million clones, roughly 94% of which are singletons, and about 1.1% rests with the top ten. This clone occurred once. Its antigen is unidentified. V was shortened by 5 bases and J by 4 bases, with 17 bases between the two germline ends. Looked up from germline, CDR1 is MDHEN and CDR2 is SYDVKM. The CDR3 contains 15 residues.

This chain connects TRBV28 to TRBJ1-2, with D maybe TRBD1 (6 bases). Sequenced input: naive CD8+ T cells sorted from blood. The clonotype originates from a man between 18 and 35 years old in good health. CDR3 in DNA: TGTGCCAGCAGTCCGGGACATTCGCGCCTCTATGGCTACACCTTC. Protein sequence: CASSPGHSRLYGYTF.